Listed below are T cell receptor beta chains from one sample, sequenced in a study of blood T cell repertoires in COVID-19. Libraries were prepared by immunoSEQ multiplex PCR; TCRdb keeps only in-frame clonotypes and omits some of them. Here the sample spans tens of thousands of clones, around 87% being singletons. Sequencing input: peripheral blood. These receptors were collected from a man aged 70 or older with acute or convalescent COVID-19. Each CDR3 is given with its conserved first and last residue. A D gene is named only where the DNA matches it firmly. Some rows mark clone size as missing; the rest say once, few, many or name a class of expanded clone.

j_gene | d_gene | v_gene | abundance | CDR3nt | CDR3aa
TRBJ1-1 | TRBD1 | TRBV10-3 | . | TGTGCCATCAGTGGCACACAGGGGATCGGGACTGAAGCTTTCTTT | CAISGTQGIGTEAFF
TRBJ2-4 | TRBD2 | TRBV28 | . | TGTGCCAGCAGGTCCAGCGGGAGCGCCAAAAACATTCAGTACTTC | CASRSSGSAKNIQYF
TRBJ1-5 | TRBD1 | TRBV4-1 | once | TGCGCCAGCAGCCTGGGACAGGGAAATCAGCCCCAGCATTTT | CASSLGQGNQPQHF
TRBJ2-7 | . | TRBV7-8 | . | TGTGCCAGCACCCGAGGTGGCGGGAACGAGCAGTACTTC | CASTRGGGNEQYF
TRBJ2-7 | . | TRBV10-3 | . | TGTGCCATCAGTGGGGACCGGGAGATCGAGCAGTACTTC | CAISGDREIEQYF
TRBJ2-7 | TRBD1 | TRBV4-2 | . | TGTGCCAGCAGCTTAGGACACGGGACAGGGGGCGGCTACGAGCAGTACTTC | CASSLGHGTGGGYEQYF
TRBJ2-1 | . | TRBV5-1 | . | TGCGCCAGCAGCTTACAGAATATAGAGGGTGAGCAGTTCTTC | CASSLQNIEGEQFF
TRBJ2-1 | . | TRBV7-6 | . | TGTGCCAGCAGCCCACTAAAGGAGAGCTCCTACAATGAGCAGTTCTTC | CASSPLKESSYNEQFF
TRBJ2-1 | TRBD2 | TRBV3-1/TRBV3-2 | . | TGTGCCAGCAGCCGAACTAGCGGGGGGCGGAATGAGCAGTTCTTC | CASSRTSGGRNEQFF
TRBJ2-7 | TRBD2 | TRBV7-2 | few | TGTGCCAGCAGCTTAGGGGCAGCGGGAGGGCCTAGCGAGCAGTACTTC | CASSLGAAGGPSEQYF
TRBJ1-3 | . | TRBV30 | . | TGTGCCTGGAGTGGGTACACGGGAAACACCATATATTTT | CAWSGYTGNTIYF
TRBJ2-3 | TRBD2 | TRBV27 | . | TGTGCCAGCAGCCTCAACTACGACAGACTAGCGGGGACAGATACGCAGTATTTT | CASSLNYDRLAGTDTQYF
TRBJ2-7 | . | TRBV6-6 | . | TGTGCCAGCAGTTTAGGACTCTCCTACGAGCAGTACTTC | CASSLGLSYEQYF
TRBJ2-3 | TRBD2 | TRBV7-6 | . | TGTGCCAGCAGCCGCGGACTAGCGGGGGGCGGGGATACGCAGTATTTT | CASSRGLAGGGDTQYF
TRBJ2-2 | . | TRBV19 | few | TGTGCCAGTAGTATAATTAGTGGCGGTACCGGGGAGCTGTTTTTT | CASSIISGGTGELFF
TRBJ2-7 | . | TRBV6-5 | . | TGTGCCAGCAGCCCCGACAGGTACGAGCAGTACTTC | CASSPDRYEQYF